The present entry profiles one TCR beta chain with its context. Its antigen is unknown. No quality values exist for individual bases; no much larger clone is one base distant. Survey-level sequencing on the immunoSEQ platform was used to profile TCR beta chain repertoires. As for how the authors treated the data: Repertoire diversity was measured with the inverse Simpson index, and CDR3 amino acid length spectratypes and V-J pairing frequencies were compared. Clonotypes specific to SARS-CoV-2, CMV, influenza A and EBV were annotated by matching TCR beta CDR3 sequences against VDJdb. TCRdb carries this immuneACCESS record with in-frame sequences only. Its versions omit some clonotypes, under half of them owing to an unresolved V gene in the studies checked, with the rest unexplained. The V and J calls and clone size come from that table; D and trimming were worked out from the DNA. Present in this sample are around 54,000 clones, more than 85% of which were seen just once. The ten largest account for roughly 10% of the sample.

PBMCs were isolated from peripheral blood, and TCR beta sequencing was performed on genomic DNA from unsorted PBMCs. The data originate from a study (dated by TCRdb to 2022 to 2024). The investigation overall reported the following: According to the authors, more investigation is needed, including longitudinal sampling and evaluation of a control group.

From the germline V gene, CDR1 is MNHEY and CDR2 is SVGAGI. From the cysteine through the phenylalanine, the CDR3 covers 15 amino acids. Solely the CDR3 DNA is kept, with 45 bases framed from the first base. The V and J ends are trimmed by 0 bases and 3 bases, leaving 11 bases between them. The sequence links TRBV6-5 to TRBJ1-1, with TRBD1 as a weak D call on 6 bases. Input material: PBMCs. The clonotype originates from a man in his forties or fifties with rheumatoid arthritis. The bases are TGTGCCAGCAGTTACTCTCCGGGACAAGACACTGAAGCTTTCTTT. It translates to CASSYSPGQDTEAFF.